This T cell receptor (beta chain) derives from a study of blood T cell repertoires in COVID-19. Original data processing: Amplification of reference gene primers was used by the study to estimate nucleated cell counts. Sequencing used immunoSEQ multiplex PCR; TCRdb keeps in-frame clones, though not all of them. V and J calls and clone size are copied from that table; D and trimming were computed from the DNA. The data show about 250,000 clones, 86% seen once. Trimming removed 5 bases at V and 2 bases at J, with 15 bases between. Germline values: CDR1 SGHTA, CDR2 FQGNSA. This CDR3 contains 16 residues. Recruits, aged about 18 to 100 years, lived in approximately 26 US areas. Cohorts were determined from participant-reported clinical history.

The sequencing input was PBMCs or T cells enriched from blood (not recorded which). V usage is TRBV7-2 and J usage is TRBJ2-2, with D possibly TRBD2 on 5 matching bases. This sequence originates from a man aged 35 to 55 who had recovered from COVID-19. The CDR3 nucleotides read TGTGCCAGCAGCCCAGTAGCTAGCTCTAACACCGGGGAGCTGTTTTTT. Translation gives CASSPVASSNTGELFF.